The clone carrying this T cell receptor beta chain was seen ten or more times. What it recognizes is unknown. The sample is drawn from a study of T-cell reconstitution after alpha-beta-depleted transplantation in children. Findings and caveats of the study: Surviving recipient T cells and thymic progenitors accounted for the high day-60 TCRbeta diversity observed in some patients. Alpha-beta T cells about two months after transplant reportedly derived from several hundred expanded graft clones.

Germline V gene data show CDR1 as KGHSH and CDR2 as LQKENI. The length of the CDR3 is 14 residues. The germline V and J ends were trimmed by 1 base and 0 bases, with 7 bases remaining between them. Unique molecular identifiers were used in preparing the TCRbeta library. TCRdb used MiXCR to reprocess the PCR reads, holding one entry per CDR3 protein. The profile covers 280,000 or so distinct CDR3 sequences, with 11% appearing a single time and about 25% taken by the ten largest. This TCR was recovered from a male patient aged 2-9 years who had a stem cell transplant for chronic granulomatous disease, so the T cells may come from the graft donor. The genes are TRBV18 and TRBJ2-7; D unresolved. This specimen was peripheral blood, taken 180 days after TCRalphabeta/CD19-depleted stem cell transplant. CDR3: CASSPQEISYEQYF. The CDR3 nucleotides read TGTGCCAGCTCACCACAGGAGATCTCCTACGAGCAGTACTTC. The full variable domain, with the rest looked up from reference TRBV18 and TRBJ2-7, is NAGVMQNPRHLVRRRGQEARLRCSPMKGHSHVYWYRQLPEEGLKFMVYLQKENIIDESGMPKERFSAEFPKEGPSILRIQQVVRGDSAAYFCASSPQEISYEQYFGPGTRLTVT.